The 20 T cell receptor beta chains presented below share a single source sample, sequenced in a study of beta chain features in type 1 diabetes. Reverse transcribing all isolated RNA meant expressed TCRB transcripts were sequenced. Measured with immunoSEQ multiplex PCR; TCRdb has only the in-frame clones, and not every one. The sample holds around 350,000 clones, over 9.5% seen once. Sequenced material: naive CD4+ T cells from blood. These receptors were taken from a man younger than 30 in good health.

This chain uses TRBV5-4 with TRBJ2-3, with 16 bases identical to TRBD2. CDR1 is SGHNT and CDR2 is YYREEE in the germline V gene (reference sequence). The CDR3 consists of 16 residues. Germline trimming cut 4 bases from V and 4 bases from J; bases unmatched to any gene: 3. CDR3 sequence: CASSPGTSGRADTQYF. The CDR3 coding sequence is TGTGCCAGCAGCCCCGGGACTAGCGGGAGGGCAGATACGCAGTATTTT. Drawing the rest from reference TRBV5-4 and TRBJ2-3, the complete variable domain is ETGVTQSPTHLIKTRGQQVTLRCSSQSGHNTVSWYQQALGQGPQFIFQYYREEENGRGNFPPRFSGLQFPNYSSELNVNALELDDSALYLCASSPGTSGRADTQYFGPGTRLTVL.

A single count supports this clone. The chain joins TRBV15 to TRBJ2-2; D is undetermined. V was shortened by 4 bases and J by 7 bases, with 13 bases between the two germline ends. CDR3 size: 14 residues. CDR1 and CDR2 from the germline V gene are LNHNV and YYDKDF (reference sequence). The CDR3 loop is CATSTLSVFGELFF. In DNA, the CDR3 is TGTGCCACCAGCACCCTTTCCGTATTCGGGGAGCTGTTTTTT.

The CDR3, as DNA: TGTGCCAGCAAGCCTAGCGGGGGAAACTACGAGCAGTACTTC. It is translated as CASKPSGGNYEQYF. The V call is TRBV6-6, the J call TRBJ2-7, with 10 positions matching TRBD2. V shed 7 bases, J shed 3 bases, and the junction held 6 bases outside the gene matches. The CDR3 runs to 14 residues. Germline V gene sequence: CDR1 MNHNY, CDR2 SVGAGI (reference sequence).

With regard to this clone: Additional DNA sequences in this sample encode the identical CDR3. The rearrangement links TRBV28 to TRBJ2-3; D is unresolved. Germline V gene sequence: CDR1 MDHEN, CDR2 SYDVKM. There are 13 residues in the CDR3. Between the trimmed V and J ends, which lost 4 bases and 0 bases, there was a span of 5 bases. The CDR3 loop reads CASSSPSTDTQYF. In DNA, the CDR3 is TGTGCCAGCAGTTCCCCTAGCACAGATACGCAGTATTTT.

This clone was seen more than once but under ten times. V is TRBV9 and J is TRBJ1-2; D perhaps matches TRBD1 (5 bases). V lost 4 bases and J 7 bases, leaving 17 bases between the germline ends. This CDR3 has 14 amino acids. Germline assignment: CDR1 SGDLS and CDR2 YYNGEE. The CDR3 DNA sequence: TGTGCCAGCAGCCGGTGGGACTCCGCCAGTGGCTACACCTTC. Encoded protein: CASSRWDSASGYTF. The full variable domain, rest sourced from reference TRBV9 and TRBJ1-2, is DSGVTQTPKHLITATGQRVTLRCSPRSGDLSVYWYQQSLDQGLQFLIQYYNGEERAKGNILERFSAQQFPDLHSELNLSSLELGDSALYFCASSRWDSASGYTFGSGTRLTVV.

The table lists this clone with a few counts. This chain connects TRBV6-5 to TRBJ2-3; D unresolved. This CDR3 comprises 14 residues. The germline V gene has CDR1 MNHEY and CDR2 SVGAGI. V was pared by 3 bases and J by 6 bases, with 13 bases between. CDR3 sequence reads: CASSYSRFGDTQYF. The CDR3 region has the DNA TGTGCCAGCAGTTATTCTCGATTCGGTGATACGCAGTATTTT.

Only a few counts were recorded for this clone. The chain couples TRBV28 to TRBJ2-1; D may be TRBD2 (6 bases). The germline V gene encodes CDR1 MDHEN and CDR2 SYDVKM. Trimming took 10 bases from V and 3 from J, leaving 13 bases between them. The CDR3 loop spans 13 amino acids. The CDR3 DNA sequence: TGTGCCACGGAGGGCGGGAACTACAATGAGCAGTTCTTC. It is translated as CATEGGNYNEQFF.

This clone was detected only a few times. The chain uses TRBV19 and TRBJ2-7; 8 positions match TRBD2. Trimming cost V 4 bases and J 6 bases; bases outside gene matches: 5. The CDR3 is made up of 13 amino acids. CDR1 is LNHDA and CDR2 is SQIVND in the germline V gene (reference sequence). This CDR3 reads CASSTTAGAEQYF. CDR3 bases: TGTGCCAGTAGTACGACAGCGGGAGCCGAGCAGTACTTC.

This sequence joins TRBV7-9 and TRBJ1-2; D possibly corresponds to TRBD1 (6 bases). Germline V gene data show CDR1 as SEHNR and CDR2 as FQNEAQ (reference sequence). Between the trimmed V and J ends, which lost 7 bases and 6 bases, there was a span of 15 bases. The CDR3 runs 13 residues. CDR3 sequence (DNA): TGTGCCAGCACCCTAGCGGGGGGGCATGGCTACACCTTC. This translates into CASTLAGGHGYTF.

The rearrangement uses TRBV28 and TRBJ2-7, with D perhaps TRBD2 (6 bases). Germline V gives CDR1 MDHEN, CDR2 SYDVKM. The CDR3 totals 13 residues. Trimming pared 2 bases from V and 2 bases from J, leaving 7 bases between. The CDR3 region is CASSLAGTYEQYF. Here the CDR3 DNA reads TGTGCCAGCAGTTTAGCGGGGACCTACGAGCAGTACTTC. Variable domain in full (rest from reference TRBV28 and TRBJ2-7): DVKVTQSSRYLVKRTGEKVFLECVQDMDHENMFWYRQDPGLGLRLIYFSYDVKMKEKGDIPEGYSVSREKKERFSLILESASTNQTSMYLCASSLAGTYEQYFGPGTRLTVT.

The chain has TRBV7-3 and TRBJ2-1; TRBD2 aligns across 12 bases. The CDR3 is 15 amino acids. V lost 7 bases and J lost 8; bases outside the gene matches: 9. Looked up from germline, CDR1 is SGHTA and CDR2 is FQGTGA. DNA of the CDR3: TGTGCCAGCAATGGGGCTAGCGGGGGGGTAGATGAGCAGTTCTTC. Translation gives CASNGASGGVDEQFF.

This sequence joins TRBV18 and TRBJ2-1, with D tentatively TRBD1 (6 bases). Trimming removed 2 bases at V and 7 bases at J, with 12 bases between. In germline, CDR1 is KGHSH, CDR2 LQKENI. This CDR3 region has 14 residues. The CDR3 spells CASSPTGSGNEQFF. The CDR3 coding sequence is TGTGCCAGCTCACCAACAGGGTCGGGAAATGAGCAGTTCTTC.

This clone showed up just a few times. The chain couples TRBV9 to TRBJ2-3; 10 bases map to TRBD2. CDR1 and CDR2 (germline): SGDLS, YYNGEE. The CDR3 length is 16 residues. V was clipped by 1 base and J by 0 bases; unmatched bases: 2. Written as DNA, the CDR3 is TGTGCCAGCAGCGTATTTAGCGGGAGGAGCACAGATACGCAGTATTTT. This sequence encodes CASSVFSGRSTDTQYF.

This sequence joins TRBV6-1 and TRBJ2-4; possible D gene TRBD1, 5 bases. CDR1 MNHNS and CDR2 SASEGT come from the germline V gene. With 1 base removed from V and 12 bases from J, the gap between germline ends came to 13 bases. The CDR3 is made up of 13 amino acids. CDR3 sequence (DNA): TGTGCCAGCAGTGAAGGTGAAGGGGCGACTCAGTACTTC. The encoded protein is CASSEGEGATQYF.

J is TRBJ2-3 and V is TRBV9, with 7 bases matching TRBD1. This CDR3 is 17 amino acids long. The junction had 14 bases not matched to a gene; V was cut back by 3 bases and J by 4 bases. In germline, CDR1 is SGDLS, CDR2 YYNGEE. Here the CDR3 DNA reads TGTGCCAGCAGCGCCGGTTTGACAGGGAAAGCCTCAGATACGCAGTATTTT. Translated: CASSAGLTGKASDTQYF.

This clone appeared a few times. The chain is built from TRBV2 and TRBJ1-1; no clear D. This CDR3 spans 14 amino acids. V was pared by 6 bases and J by 1 base, with 12 bases between. Germline CDR1 and CDR2: SNHLY and FYNNEI. CDR3 amino acids: CASRIGVANTEAFF. For the CDR3, the DNA is TGTGCCAGCAGAATAGGAGTGGCGAACACTGAAGCTTTCTTT.

This clone was detected a few times. The J gene is TRBJ2-7, the V gene TRBV7-2; no clear D. This CDR3 comprises 13 residues. The germline gives CDR1 SGHTA, CDR2 FQGNSA. Trimming removed 1 base at V and 4 bases at J, with 8 bases between. The DNA for the CDR3 is TGTGCCAGCAGCTTAGAGACTCTATACGAGCAGTACTTC. It codes for CASSLETLYEQYF.

The chain joins TRBV7-9 to TRBJ2-6; tentative D call: TRBD1 (5 bases). Per germline, CDR1 SEHNR and CDR2 FQNEAQ (reference sequence). The CDR3 is 15 residues long. V was shortened by 6 bases and J by 0 bases, with 9 bases between the two germline ends. Here the CDR3 reads CASSTTDSGANVLTF. CDR3 DNA: TGTGCCAGCAGTACGACAGACTCTGGGGCCAACGTCCTGACTTTC. The variable domain in full, completed from reference TRBV7-9 and TRBJ2-6, reads DTGVSQNPRHKITKRGQNVTFRCDPISEHNRLYWYRQTLGQGPEFLTYFQNEAQLEKSRLLSDRFSAERPKGSFSTLEIQRTEQGDSAMYLCASSTTDSGANVLTFGAGSRLTVL.

The V gene is TRBV28, the J gene TRBJ2-1; 10 bases align to TRBD2. CDR1 MDHEN and CDR2 SYDVKM come from the germline V gene. This CDR3 is built from 19 residues. Trimming cost V 4 bases and J 1 base; bases outside gene matches: 13. This CDR3 reads CASSSPAGGVAGSYNEQFF. CDR3 nucleotides: TGTGCCAGCAGTTCCCCAGCGGGAGGGGTAGCTGGATCCTACAATGAGCAGTTCTTC.

V is TRBV18 and J is TRBJ2-1; 7 bases agree with TRBD2. Trimming at V came to 5 bases and at J to 6 bases, leaving 7 bases not matched to a gene. Germline loops: CDR1 KGHSH, CDR2 LQKENI. CDR3 length: 14 amino acids. CDR3 sequence: CASSTLGGINEQFF. The CDR3 DNA follows: TGTGCCAGCTCAACCCTGGGGGGGATCAATGAGCAGTTCTTC.